This entry lists 17 T cell receptor beta chains sequenced from one sample in a study of blood T cell repertoires in COVID-19. Assay used: immunoSEQ multiplex PCR; TCRdb lists only in-frame clones, some missing. The profile shows 400,000 to 450,000 clones, roughly nine tenths of them singletons. Sequenced input: PBMCs or T cells enriched from blood (not recorded which). Receptor source: a man aged 25-40 years who had recovered from COVID-19.

In its sample, this clone was seen a few times. DNA of the CDR3: TGTGCCAGCAGCTTAGCCCTAGCGGGAGGGTTCGATGAGCAGTTCTTC. This sequence encodes CASSLALAGGFDEQFF. The chain uses TRBV11-2 and TRBJ2-1; TRBD2 aligns across 12 bases. The V segment lost 1 base and the J segment 8 bases; nucleotides outside the gene matches: 6. The CDR3 is made up of 16 amino acids. Germline V lookup: CDR1 SGHAT, CDR2 FQNNGV.

Concerning this clone itself: The identical CDR3 is also encoded by other nucleotide sequences in the sample. The chain is built from TRBV27 and TRBJ1-1; tentatively, D is TRBD1 (5 bases). CDR1 and CDR2 from the germline V gene are MNHEY and SMNVEV (reference sequence). This CDR3 is built from 11 residues. V was shortened by 6 bases and J by 8 bases, with 10 bases between the two germline ends. The DNA for the CDR3 is TGTGCCAGCAGCCTTGGGGGGGAAGCTTTCTTT. Its translation: CASSLGGEAFF.

This clone was counted only a few times. The chain couples TRBV28 to TRBJ1-5; D is unresolved. CDR3 size: 14 residues. V was pared by 6 bases and J by 5 bases, with 14 bases between. CDR1 and CDR2 (germline): MDHEN, SYDVKM. The CDR3 nucleotides are TGTGCCAGCAGCCCCGCGGGGTCCTATCAGCCCCAGCATTTT. It specifies CASSPAGSYQPQHF.

The gene calls are TRBV19 and TRBJ2-1, with TRBD2 matching 7 bases. Germline CDR1 LNHDA, CDR2 SQIVND (reference sequence). Germline trimming cut 5 bases from V and 5 bases from J; bases unmatched to any gene: 9. CDR3 length: 15 residues. The CDR3 here is CASSVTGTINNEQFF. The CDR3 nucleotides are TGTGCCAGTAGTGTAACCGGGACTATCAACAATGAGCAGTTCTTC.

This clone was seen just once. The chain recombines TRBV25-1 with TRBJ1-6; the D is unclear. This CDR3 contains 16 residues. CDR1 is MGHDK, CDR2 SYGVNS, per germline. V was shortened by 3 bases and J by 9 bases, with 18 bases between the two germline ends. As DNA, the CDR3 is TGTGCCAGCAGTGATTCGACGCGGGGTGAAACTTCACCCCTCCACTTT. Amino acid sequence: CASSDSTRGETSPLHF.

This sequence joins TRBV5-1 and TRBJ2-3; possible D gene TRBD2, 5 bases. Trimming took off 0 bases at V and 1 base at J, with 9 bases between the two ends. The CDR3 consists of 15 residues. Germline V CDR1 and CDR2: SGHRS, YFSETQ. The DNA of the CDR3 is TGCGCCAGCAGCTTGGAGGGTAGCGGCACAGATACGCAGTATTTT. It yields the protein CASSLEGSGTDTQYF.

This clone was observed a few times. The chain combines TRBV5-1 with TRBJ1-3; TRBD1 agrees at 9 bases. The germline V gene has CDR1 SGHRS and CDR2 YFSETQ. CDR3 size: 14 residues. V shed 4 bases and J 4 bases; nucleotides not matched to a gene: 3. CDR3 bases: TGCGCCAGCAGCCCCGGGACAGGGGGAAACACCATATATTTT. This sequence encodes CASSPGTGGNTIYF.

The chain has TRBV6-5 and TRBJ2-5; D is unresolved. Trimming took off 4 bases at V and 5 bases at J, with 8 bases between the two ends. This CDR3 is 12 amino acids long. CDR1 and CDR2 (germline): MNHEY, SVGAGI. CDR3 bases: TGTGCCAGCAGTTTTGGAGTTGAGACCCAGTACTTC. It specifies CASSFGVETQYF.

This sequence joins TRBV6-5 and TRBJ2-7; 7 bases are a match to TRBD2. Germline CDR1 is MNHEY and CDR2 is SVGAGI. V was clipped by 0 bases and J by 5 bases; unmatched bases: 7. The CDR3 has 15 residues. The CDR3 spells CASSYSAAGAHEQYF. The CDR3 region has the DNA TGTGCCAGCAGTTACTCTGCGGCGGGAGCTCACGAGCAGTACTTC.

The rearrangement joins TRBV2 to TRBJ2-1; 13 bases agree with TRBD2. CDR3 size: 16 residues. V lost 7 bases and J lost 6; bases outside the gene matches: 9. Germline CDR1 and CDR2: SNHLY and FYNNEI. Written as DNA, the CDR3 is TGTGCCAGCAATATTGGACTAGCGGGAGCAACCAATGAGCAGTTCTTC. Translated, it gives CASNIGLAGATNEQFF.

V is TRBV24-1 and J is TRBJ2-5; maybe TRBD2 (6 bases). This CDR3 comprises 14 residues. The germline V and J ends were trimmed by 4 bases and 2 bases, with 10 bases remaining between them. The V gene's germline CDR1 is KGHDR and CDR2 SFDVKD. CDR3 nucleotides: TGTGCCACCAGTGAACCGGGGGTTCAAGAGACCCAGTACTTC. Its protein product is CATSEPGVQETQYF.

This rearrangement joins TRBV5-6 to TRBJ1-2, with 8 bases aligning to TRBD1. The J segment lost 4 bases and the V segment lost 2 bases, leaving 4 bases of the junction unmatched. The CDR3 is made up of 14 amino acids. Germline CDR1 and CDR2: SGHDT and YYEEEE. CDR3 sequence: CASSFQGASYGYTF. CDR3 in DNA: TGTGCCAGCAGCTTCCAGGGGGCCAGCTATGGCTACACCTTC.

This chain uses TRBV3-1 (or the pseudogene TRBV3-2) with TRBJ1-5, with 7 bases identical to TRBD1. This CDR3 has 15 residues. The V gene's germline CDR1 is LGHDT and CDR2 YNNKEL (reference sequence). J gave up 5 bases and V 4 bases, and 8 bases lay outside the gene matches. The chain's CDR3 is CASSPTNRGDQPQHF. CDR3 sequence (DNA): TGTGCCAGCAGCCCGACCAACAGGGGCGATCAGCCCCAGCATTTT.

The rearrangement uses TRBV28 and TRBJ1-2; D is unclear. The germline V and J ends were trimmed by 5 bases and 3 bases, with 10 bases remaining between them. CDR3 length equals 13 residues. The germline V gene has CDR1 MDHEN and CDR2 SYDVKM. The CDR3 protein is CASSPYGDYGYTF. The CDR3 DNA reads as TGTGCCAGCAGTCCCTACGGGGACTATGGCTACACCTTC.

About this clone: The junction does not match germline at one end; this may be a read error. This chain connects TRBV4-1 to TRBJ1-2; possibly TRBD1 for D (6 bases). The CDR3 consists of 15 residues. From germline, CDR1 is MGHRA and CDR2 YSYEKL. CDR3 nucleotide sequence: TGCGCCAGCAGTCAAGCGGGGGGCGCGGACTATGGCTACACCTTC. Amino acids: CASSQAGGADYGYTF.

V gene TRBV6-5 combines with J gene TRBJ2-5; D gene uncertain. CDR1 MNHEY and CDR2 SVGAGI come from the germline V gene. Trimming stripped 6 bases from V and 5 bases from J, with 13 bases between. CDR3 length: 13 residues. CDR3: CASSPQNLETQYF. The CDR3 DNA reads TGTGCCAGCAGCCCCCAAAATTTGGAGACCCAGTACTTC.

J is TRBJ2-1 and V is TRBV6-1, with D maybe TRBD1 (5 bases). The ends were cut back, 1 base at V and 6 bases at J, with 13 bases in the middle. The V gene's germline CDR1 is MNHNS and CDR2 SASEGT. The CDR3 covers 15 residues. The CDR3 here is CASSEDLTVTNEQFF. The CDR3 nucleotides read TGTGCCAGCAGTGAAGACTTGACAGTAACCAATGAGCAGTTCTTC.